These 19 T cell receptor beta chains were all obtained from the same sample, sequenced in a study of blood T cell repertoires in COVID-19. Clones were read by immunoSEQ multiplex PCR, and TCRdb kept only the in-frame ones, dropping some. The sample lists over 300,000 clones, around 87% seen once, with 6.5% in the top ten. Input material: peripheral blood. These receptor sequences come from a man aged 18 to 30 with active or convalescent COVID-19.

This sequence joins TRBV7-2 and TRBJ1-1; D gene ambiguous. The CDR3 is 15 residues long. Trimming took off 1 base at V and 10 bases at J, with 19 bases between the two ends. Per germline, CDR1 SGHTA and CDR2 FQGNSA. The CDR3 DNA reads TGTGCCAGCAGCTTAGATCCGGGGTGGTCCGTTGGAGCTTTCTTT. Its translation: CASSLDPGWSVGAFF.

The chain carries TRBV18 and TRBJ1-1, with 9 bases fitting TRBD1. The CDR3 spans 16 residues. Germline-derived CDR1 and CDR2 are KGHSH and LQKENI. V shed 6 bases and J 5 bases; nucleotides not matched to a gene: 13. The CDR3 is CASSPGTGGAITEAFF. The CDR3 DNA follows: TGTGCCAGCTCCCCAGGTACAGGGGGCGCGATTACTGAAGCTTTCTTT.

The sample holds one count of this clone. The rearrangement links TRBV7-7 to TRBJ2-3, with 11 bases aligning to TRBD2. Looked up from germline, CDR1 is SSHAT and CDR2 is FNYEAQ (reference sequence). The CDR3 is 16 residues long. CDR3 protein: CAPETSGSLGTDTQYF. CDR3 nucleotides: TGTGCTCCCGAAACTAGCGGGAGTTTGGGCACAGATACGCAGTATTTT.

The table lists this clone with a count of one. V gene TRBV27 combines with J gene TRBJ1-1; D is uncertain. V shed 3 bases and J shed 5 bases, with 16 bases lying between them. Looked up from germline, CDR1 is MNHEY and CDR2 is SMNVEV (reference sequence). The CDR3 extends over 15 amino acids. The CDR3 loop is CASSFGRQARTEAFF. CDR3 nucleotides: TGTGCCAGCAGTTTCGGCCGCCAGGCGAGAACTGAAGCTTTCTTT.

V gene TRBV14 combines with J gene TRBJ1-2; no firm D call. Trimming left V 1 base short and J 1 base short, with 7 bases between. The V gene's germline CDR1 is SGHDN and CDR2 FVKESK. This CDR3 has 14 residues. This CDR3 reads CASSQGRFNYGYTF. The CDR3 bases are TGTGCCAGCAGCCAAGGGCGGTTTAACTATGGCTACACCTTC.

The chain has TRBV29-1 and TRBJ1-5; 9 nucleotides match TRBD1. The ends lost 8 bases at V and 0 bases at J; junction bases unmatched: 14. The CDR3 is 17 residues long. Germline V CDR1 and CDR2: SQVTM, ANQGSEA. CDR3 coding DNA: TGCAGCTTCCACCGGGACAGGGTCCTCAGTAGCAATCAGCCCCAGCATTTT. The encoded protein is CSFHRDRVLSSNQPQHF.

CDR3 bases: TGTGCCAGTAGTATTTGGACTAGCGGCAAAGAGACCCAGTACTTC. Its translation is CASSIWTSGKETQYF. The gene calls are TRBV19 and TRBJ2-5; 10 bases line up with TRBD2. Unmatched junction bases numbered 4, after V lost 3 bases and J lost 3 bases. The CDR3 has 15 amino acids. Germline CDR1 reads LNHDA; CDR2 reads SQIVND (reference sequence).

This clone showed up just once. V gene TRBV19 combines with J gene TRBJ2-6; 12 nucleotides match TRBD1. V shed 5 bases and J 3 bases; nucleotides not matched to a gene: 5. The CDR3 totals 17 residues. Germline assignment: CDR1 LNHDA and CDR2 SQIVND (reference sequence). The chain's CDR3 is CASSPGQGAGGANVLTF. CDR3 bases: TGTGCCAGTAGTCCGGGACAGGGGGCAGGTGGGGCCAACGTCCTGACTTTC.

CDR3 bases: TGTGCCAGTAAGGGCCTGACAGGGGGCAATCAGCCCCAGCATTTT. This sequence encodes CASKGLTGGNQPQHF. The chain employs TRBV19 and TRBJ1-5; 8 bases are a match to TRBD1. This CDR3 spans 15 amino acids. Germline assignment: CDR1 LNHDA and CDR2 SQIVND (reference sequence). V shed 7 bases, J shed 2 bases, and the junction held 7 bases outside the gene matches.

This chain joins TRBV6-6 and TRBJ1-6; D ambiguous. The CDR3 extends over 16 amino acids. V lost 9 bases, J lost 0 bases, and 15 bases lay in between. Looked up from germline, CDR1 is MNHNY and CDR2 is SVGAGI (reference sequence). The DNA of the CDR3 is TGTGCCAGTCTTCCGGCACAGAGCTCCTATAATTCACCCCTCCACTTT. Its protein is CASLPAQSSYNSPLHF.

This chain joins TRBV11-2 and TRBJ1-4; TRBD1 matches at 9 bases. This CDR3 contains 15 residues. Per germline, CDR1 SGHAT and CDR2 FQNNGV. The junction had 5 bases not matched to a gene; V was cut back by 6 bases and J by 3 bases. The CDR3 sequence is CASRGGQGPNEKLFF. The CDR3 DNA sequence: TGTGCCAGCAGGGGAGGACAGGGGCCTAATGAAAAACTGTTTTTT. Drawing the rest from reference TRBV11-2 and TRBJ1-4, the complete variable domain is EAGVAQSPRYKIIEKRQSVAFWCNPISGHATLYWYQQILGQGPKLLIQFQNNGVVDDSQLPKDRFSAERLKGVDSTLKIQPAKLEDSAVYLCASRGGQGPNEKLFFGSGTQLSVL.

This chain links TRBV28 with TRBJ1-5; D gene uncertain. The CDR3 length is 15 residues. CDR1 is MDHEN and CDR2 is SYDVKM in the germline V gene. V lost 6 bases and J 7 bases, leaving 19 bases between the germline ends. CDR3 sequence reads: CASSAEGGGRQPQHF. Here the CDR3 DNA reads TGTGCCAGCAGCGCCGAAGGTGGAGGGCGCCAGCCCCAGCATTTT.

V and J are TRBV18 and TRBJ1-1; D possibly corresponds to TRBD1 (6 bases). V lost 3 bases and J lost 5, with 16 bases in between. Germline lookup yields CDR1 KGHSH and CDR2 LQKENI. The CDR3 has 15 amino acids. Here the CDR3 DNA reads TGTGCCAGCTCACCGGCGGGGGGCTTGAGGACTGAAGCTTTCTTT. This codes for CASSPAGGLRTEAFF.

The rearrangement links TRBV23-1 to TRBJ2-7, with TRBD1 identical over 8 bases. TRBV23-1 is flagged as an ORF with uncertain function. This CDR3 has 16 residues. The junction had 12 bases not matched to a gene; V was cut back by 5 bases and J by 3 bases. The CDR3 bases are TGCGCCAGCAGTTATTACGGGACAGGTCGCTTCTACGAGCAGTACTTC. Protein: CASSYYGTGRFYEQYF.

This clone is a singleton in its sample. The rearrangement joins TRBV6-2 or TRBV6-3 to TRBJ2-1; 12 bases map to TRBD1. J lost 5 bases, V lost 4 bases, and 3 bases had no gene match. The CDR3 is 15 amino acids. Germline V gene sequence: CDR1 MNHEY, CDR2 SVGEGT. CDR3 sequence (DNA): TGTGCCAGCAGTTTGGGACAGGGGGCTCACAATGAGCAGTTCTTC. Its translation is CASSLGQGAHNEQFF.

The rearrangement uses TRBV27 and TRBJ2-7; D gene unclear. V shed 2 bases and J shed 4 bases, with 6 bases lying between them. Germline assignment: CDR1 MNHEY and CDR2 SMNVEV (reference sequence). The CDR3 is 12 residues long. The CDR3 DNA follows: TGTGCCAGCAGTTTAAACAGTTACGAGCAGTACTTC. Its protein product is CASSLNSYEQYF.

In this sample, this clone turned up a few times. This rearrangement joins TRBV6-1 to TRBJ2-7; the D gene is possibly TRBD1 (6 bases). The CDR3 is 14 amino acids. Germline loops: CDR1 MNHNS, CDR2 SASEGT. The V and J ends lost 2 bases and 1 base respectively, with 9 bases between them. CDR3 in amino acids: CASSEQGWSYEQYF. The CDR3 DNA sequence: TGTGCCAGCAGTGAACAGGGGTGGTCCTACGAGCAGTACTTC.

The chain employs TRBV6-5 and TRBJ1-1; 10 bases align to TRBD1. Trimming at V came to 6 bases and at J to 6 bases, leaving 7 bases not matched to a gene. CDR1 and CDR2 (germline): MNHEY, SVGAGI. The CDR3 contains 14 residues. The CDR3 DNA sequence: TGTGCCAGCAGCCCGGACAGGGGGGCCCCTGAAGCTTTCTTT. Its protein product is CASSPDRGAPEAFF.

This chain connects TRBV4-1 to TRBJ2-1; possibly TRBD2 for D (5 bases). The V end was cut by 4 bases, the J end by 3 bases, with 16 bases between. The CDR3 has 16 residues. CDR1 is MGHRA and CDR2 is YSYEKL in the germline V gene. CDR3 bases: TGCGCCAGCAGCCCGGGCTCCCAACTAGGCTACAATGAGCAGTTCTTC. Residues: CASSPGSQLGYNEQFF.